Following are 23 T cell receptor beta chains from one sample sequenced in a study of regulatory T cells in long-lasting Graves disease. Both iRepertoire HTBI primers and Arm-PCR of CDR3 regions were used to build the TCR beta libraries. TCRdb recomputed calls from the multiplex PCR reads with MiXCR, one row per CDR3 protein. Of 530,000 or so distinct CDR3 sequences detected, approximately 16% appear once; the ten largest clones hold approximately 12%. Stated time point: newly diagnosed GD, antithyroid drugs for less than 3 months. RNA isolated from PBMCs was used to make the TCR library. This same sample was also taken into another study, of T cells in Graves' hyperthyroidism and ophthalmopathy.

The sequenced sample was peripheral blood mononuclear cells (PBMCs), obtained at new diagnosis, from a patient treated with antithyroid drugs. The source of these receptors is a man between 18 and 35 years old with Graves disease.

The chain uses TRBV6-1 and TRBJ2-5; perhaps TRBD1 as D (5 bases). The CDR3 contains 14 residues. V was pared by 6 bases and J by 3 bases, with 14 bases between. Germline V gene lookup returns CDR1 MNHNS and CDR2 SASEGT. The CDR3 nucleotides read TGTGCCAGCAGCCTCAGGGTTGATAAAGAGACCCAGTACTTC. Residues: CASSLRVDKETQYF.

This clonotype was observed a few times. The chain links TRBV29-1 to TRBJ2-7; D unresolved. Germline V gene lookup returns CDR1 SQVTM and CDR2 ANQGSEA. This CDR3 is 12 amino acids long. The V and J ends lost 5 bases and 3 bases respectively, with 11 bases between them. The CDR3 sequence is CSVRNDNYEQYF. The CDR3, as DNA: TGCAGCGTTCGGAACGACAACTACGAGCAGTACTTC.

This chain joins TRBV20-1 and TRBJ2-1; the match to TRBD2 covers 14 bases. The end of the DNA is better explained by TRBJ2-5, so the J call may be wrong. The CDR3 is 14 residues long. Germline loops: CDR1 DFQATT, CDR2 SNEGSKA (reference sequence). The CDR3 DNA reads as TGCAGACCAAAGGGACTAGCGGGAGTTGAGACCCAGTACTTC. It codes for CRPKGLAGVETQYF.

The chain has TRBV29-1 and TRBJ1-4; D is uncertain. V gave up 4 bases and J gave up 5 bases, with 14 bases separating them. Germline values: CDR1 SQVTM, CDR2 ANQGSEA. The CDR3 sequence is 14 residues long. In DNA, the CDR3 is TGCAGCGTTGGGAGTGGGATCCAAAATGAAAAACTGTTTTTT. Protein sequence: CSVGSGIQNEKLFF.

The chain employs TRBV20-1 and TRBJ2-7; 7 nucleotides line up with TRBD2. V trimming: 3 bases; J trimming: 0 bases; junction bases outside the gene matches: 5. Germline CDR1 reads DFQATT; CDR2 reads SNEGSKA (reference sequence). This CDR3 has 14 amino acids. The CDR3 is CSASPSGVSYEQYF. The CDR3 DNA follows: TGCAGTGCTAGTCCGAGCGGGGTCTCCTACGAGCAGTACTTC.

This clonotype has at least ten counts. The CDR3 DNA follows: TGTGCCAGCAGTTTGGGAGGGACAGGGATGTATACGCAGTATTTT. It codes for CASSLGGTGMYTQYF. The genes are TRBV28 and TRBJ2-3; 9 bases fit TRBD1. Germline trimming cut 3 bases from V and 7 bases from J; bases unmatched to any gene: 8. The CDR3 is made up of 15 amino acids. From germline, CDR1 is MDHEN and CDR2 SYDVKM. The variable domain in full, with the rest retrieved from reference TRBV28 and TRBJ2-3, is DVKVTQSSRYLVKRTGEKVFLECVQDMDHENMFWYRQDPGLGLRLIYFSYDVKMKEKGDIPEGYSVSREKKERFSLILESASTNQTSMYLCASSLGGTGMYTQYFGPGTRLTVL.

This clonotype was detected ten times or more. This chain connects TRBV5-1 to TRBJ2-3; 8 bases fit TRBD1. The germline V gene has CDR1 SGHRS and CDR2 YFSETQ. The CDR3 length is 16 residues. V shed 2 bases, J shed 2 bases, and the junction held 7 bases outside the gene matches. In DNA form, the CDR3 reads TGCGCCAGCAGCTTAGCTGCGACAGGGGACACAGATACGCAGTATTTT. Amino acids: CASSLAATGDTDTQYF. Complete variable domain (other parts from reference TRBV5-1 and TRBJ2-3): KAGVTQTPRYLIKTRGQQVTLSCSPISGHRSVSWYQQTPGQGLQFLFEYFSETQRNKGNFPGRFSGRQFSNSRSEMNVSTLELGDSALYLCASSLAATGDTDTQYFGPGTRLTVL.

This clonotype was detected ten times or more. DNA for the CDR3: TGTGCCAGCACCGAGGCGGGGGCGGGGGGGGTCCAAGAGACCCAGTACTTC. This encodes CASTEAGAGGVQETQYF. V is TRBV2 and J is TRBJ2-5, with TRBD2 matching 9 bases. Germline assignment: CDR1 SNHLY and CDR2 FYNNEI. With 7 bases clipped from V and 1 base from J, the junction kept 13 bases outside the gene matches. This CDR3 has 17 amino acids.

This clonotype was counted many times. The J gene is TRBJ1-5, the V gene TRBV18; D is perhaps TRBD1 (5 bases). Trimming cost V 3 bases and J 0 bases, with 12 bases left between them. Looked up from germline, CDR1 is KGHSH and CDR2 is LQKENI. The CDR3 contains 16 residues. CDR3 coding DNA: TGTGCCAGCTCACCGCAGGGTGCCATTAGCAATCAGCCCCAGCATTTT. Encoded protein: CASSPQGAISNQPQHF.

The CDR3, as DNA: TGCAGTGCTAGAGAGCCGGCAGGGGAACAGCCCCAGCATTTT. It codes for CSAREPAGEQPQHF. The chain recombines TRBV20-1 with TRBJ1-5; the D gene is possibly TRBD1 (6 bases). Deletions cut 0 bases from V and 7 bases from J, with 13 bases between. Germline V lookup: CDR1 DFQATT, CDR2 SNEGSKA (reference sequence). This CDR3 contains 14 residues.

CDR3 residues: CASSFVLAGGREQFF. In DNA, the CDR3 is TGTGCCAGCAGTTTTGTCCTAGCGGGAGGGCGTGAGCAGTTCTTC. This rearrangement joins TRBV12-3 or TRBV12-4 to TRBJ2-1, with TRBD2 identical over 12 bases. The CDR3 has 15 amino acids. Unmatched junction bases numbered 6, after V lost 3 bases and J lost 9 bases.

This clonotype has at least ten counts. The chain has TRBV2 and TRBJ1-6; D remains unclear. The CDR3 loop spans 14 amino acids. Trimming took off 0 bases at V and 8 bases at J, with 8 bases between the two ends. Germline V lookup: CDR1 SNHLY, CDR2 FYNNEI. For the CDR3, the DNA is TGTGCCAGCAGTGAAGCCGGCGGGGATTCACCCCTCCACTTT. Translated, it gives CASSEAGGDSPLHF.

This clonotype was picked up many times. The chain combines TRBV11-2 with TRBJ1-1; weak D call: TRBD1 (5 bases). Trimming pared 6 bases from V and 0 bases from J, leaving 23 bases between. The CDR3 is made up of 18 amino acids. Looked up from germline, CDR1 is SGHAT and CDR2 is FQNNGV. For the CDR3, the DNA is TGTGCCAGCAGGACCCGGGACCCACGAACGGTAATGAACACTGAAGCTTTCTTT. It is translated as CASRTRDPRTVMNTEAFF. The variable domain in full, completed from reference TRBV11-2 and TRBJ1-1, reads EAGVAQSPRYKIIEKRQSVAFWCNPISGHATLYWYQQILGQGPKLLIQFQNNGVVDDSQLPKDRFSAERLKGVDSTLKIQPAKLEDSAVYLCASRTRDPRTVMNTEAFFGQGTRLTVV.

This clonotype appeared many times. The V gene is TRBV27, the J gene TRBJ2-1; 10 nucleotides line up with TRBD1. The V gene end was trimmed by 4 bases and the J gene end by 0 bases; junction bases not matched to a gene: 9. The CDR3 consists of 18 residues. CDR1 and CDR2 (germline): MNHEY, SMNVEV (reference sequence). This CDR3 is CASSSGTGEAASYNEQFF. DNA of the CDR3: TGTGCCAGCAGTTCAGGGACAGGGGAGGCTGCCTCCTACAATGAGCAGTTCTTC.

This clonotype was found a few times. CDR3 residues: CAIINIFGAYNEQFF. In nucleotides, the CDR3 is TGTGCCATTATAAACATCTTTGGGGCTTACAATGAGCAGTTCTTC. The chain recombines TRBV6-1 with TRBJ2-1; the D gene is possibly TRBD1 (5 bases). Germline V lookup: CDR1 MNHNS, CDR2 SASEGT. V was shortened by 10 bases and J by 4 bases, with 20 bases between the two germline ends. This CDR3 spans 15 amino acids.

The V and J genes are TRBV6-1 and TRBJ1-6; TRBD1 matches at 9 bases. CDR1 is MNHNS, CDR2 SASEGT, per germline. V shed 7 bases, J shed 6 bases, and the junction held 13 bases outside the gene matches. This CDR3 has 17 residues. The CDR3 coding sequence is TGTGCCAGCACCCAAGGGACCGGGACAGGGAGTAATTCACCCCTCCACTTT. Its protein product is CASTQGTGTGSNSPLHF.

This clonotype was counted at least ten times. V usage is TRBV10-3 and J usage is TRBJ2-5, with 7 bases that match TRBD2. The V segment lost 5 bases and the J segment 4 bases; nucleotides outside the gene matches: 10. The CDR3 consists of 15 residues. CDR1 is ENHRY and CDR2 is SYGVKD in the germline V gene. CDR3 in amino acids: CAISKGLVQGETQYF. DNA for the CDR3: TGTGCCATCAGTAAAGGACTAGTCCAGGGAGAGACCCAGTACTTC.

The rearrangement uses TRBV5-1 and TRBJ2-3; 12 bases are shared with TRBD2. V trimming: 0 bases; J trimming: 4 bases; junction bases outside the gene matches: 9. The CDR3 runs 18 residues. Looked up from germline, CDR1 is SGHRS and CDR2 is YFSETQ. CDR3 amino acids: CASSLGLAGAPPADTQYF. The CDR3 DNA sequence: TGCGCCAGCAGCTTGGGACTAGCGGGAGCCCCTCCAGCAGATACGCAGTATTTT.

The chain employs TRBV6-2 or TRBV6-3 and TRBJ2-7, with D unresolved. Germline-derived CDR1 and CDR2 are MNHEY and SVGEGT. The V end lost 11 bases, the J end lost 7 bases, and 21 bases lay between the germline ends. The CDR3 contains 13 residues. The CDR3 region is CAGPQVPPREQYF. CDR3 coding DNA: TGTGCCGGCCCGCAGGTACCTCCTCGGGAGCAGTACTTC.

This clonotype was seen more than once but under ten times. This sequence joins TRBV27 and TRBJ2-2, with 9 bases aligning to TRBD1. The ends lost 3 bases at V and 3 bases at J; junction bases unmatched: 8. Germline loops: CDR1 MNHEY, CDR2 SMNVEV (reference sequence). CDR3 size: 17 residues. The DNA of the CDR3 is TGTGCCAGCAGTTTTATACCGGGACAGGGAGACACCGGGGAGCTGTTTTTT. This sequence encodes CASSFIPGQGDTGELFF.

The V gene is TRBV5-1, the J gene TRBJ1-2, with a weak D call TRBD1 (5 bases). Per the germline V gene, CDR1 is SGHRS and CDR2 is YFSETQ. V was cut by 0 bases and J by 4 bases, with 10 bases left in between. The CDR3 runs 14 residues. The CDR3, as DNA: TGCGCCAGCAGCTTGGGGGACGCATCCTATGGCTACACCTTC. Protein product: CASSLGDASYGYTF.

This clonotype was observed a few times. The chain employs TRBV11-3 and TRBJ2-1, with D maybe TRBD2 (5 bases). CDR3 length equals 15 residues. V was trimmed by 0 bases and J by 6 bases, leaving 12 bases between them. The V gene's germline CDR1 is SGHNT and CDR2 YENEEA. The CDR3 coding sequence is TGTGCCAGCAGCTTAGATGGGAGCAGCAGCAATGAGCAGTTCTTC. Its protein product is CASSLDGSSSNEQFF.

This clonotype was counted at least ten times. This sequence may be a read error, since a much larger clone differs from it by one base. The chain couples TRBV12-3 or TRBV12-4 to TRBJ2-6; D ambiguous. The V end was cut by 6 bases, the J end by 3 bases, with 3 bases between. This CDR3 spans 12 amino acids. The CDR3 reads CASSFGANVLTF. In nucleotides, the CDR3 is TGTGCCAGCAGCTTTGGGGCCAACGTCCTGACTTTC.